The entry below describes one T cell receptor beta chain. This sample includes further DNA sequences coding for the same CDR3. This record belongs to a study of cytomegalovirus exposure and HLA in healthy donors. Primers for the PCR totalled 60 Vbeta and 13 Jbeta. Repertoires were generated with immunoSEQ multiplex PCR, while TCRdb's copy carries only in-frame clones and drops some. The sample consists of under 200,000 clones, over 80% of them appearing once. The V gene's germline CDR1 is LNHDA and CDR2 SQIVND (reference sequence). This CDR3 contains 15 residues. Germline trimming cut 3 bases from V and 4 bases from J; bases unmatched to any gene: 6.

This sequence joins TRBV19 and TRBJ2-3; 8 bases are a match to TRBD2. The receptor was isolated from a man between 35 and 55 years old in good health and CMV-seropositive. The sample was PBMCs. The CDR3 DNA is TGTGCCAGTAGTATCGGGCTAGCGGGCGCAGATACGCAGTATTTT. Amino acids: CASSIGLAGADTQYF. Together with reference TRBV19 and TRBJ2-3, the CDR3 gives the full variable domain: DGGITQSPKYLFRKEGQNVTLSCEQNLNHDAMYWYRQDPGQGLRLIYYSQIVNDFQKGDIAEGYSVSREKKESFPLTVTSAQKNPTAFYLCASSIGLAGADTQYFGPGTRLTVL.